The present T cell receptor (beta chain) was sequenced within a study of blood T cell repertoires in COVID-19. The overall study: In each case, the material was cDNA or gDNA derived from T cells, B-cell-depleted T cells, or PBMCs.

CDR3 length: 16 amino acids. The V gene end was trimmed by 5 bases and the J gene end by 0 bases; junction bases not matched to a gene: 8. Germline V lookup: CDR1 SGHTA, CDR2 FQGTGA. Original handling: Reference gene primer amplification in the assay estimated nucleated cell counts. The table came from immunoSEQ multiplex PCR; TCRdb's copy has only in-frame clones and leaves some out. The V and J calls and clone size were taken over from that table, and D and trimming were inferred from the DNA. The sample carries about 170,000 clones, around nine tenths recorded once. This receptor was identified in a man aged 45-65 years who had recovered from COVID-19. Sample: peripheral blood. The chain carries TRBV7-3 and TRBJ2-3; 7 positions agree with TRBD1. The CDR3 loop is CASSPSTGFSTDTQYF. CDR3 nucleotide sequence: TGTGCCAGCAGCCCTTCGACAGGGTTCAGCACAGATACGCAGTATTTT.